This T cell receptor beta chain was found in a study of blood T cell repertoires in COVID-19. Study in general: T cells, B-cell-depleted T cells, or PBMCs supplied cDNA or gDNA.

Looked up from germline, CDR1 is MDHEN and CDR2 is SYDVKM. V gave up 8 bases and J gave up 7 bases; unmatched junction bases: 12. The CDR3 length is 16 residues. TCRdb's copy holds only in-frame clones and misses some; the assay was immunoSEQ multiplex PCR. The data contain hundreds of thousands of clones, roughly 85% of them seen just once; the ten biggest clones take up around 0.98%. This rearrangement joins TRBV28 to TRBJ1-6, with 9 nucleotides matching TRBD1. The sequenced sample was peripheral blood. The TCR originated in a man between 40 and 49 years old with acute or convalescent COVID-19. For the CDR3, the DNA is TGTGCCAGCTGTACAGGGGGCTACCCGGGGAATTCACCCCTCCACTTT. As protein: CASCTGGYPGNSPLHF.